Sequencing of this T cell receptor beta chain was carried out in a study of cytomegalovirus exposure and HLA in healthy donors (dated by TCRdb to about 2017). About the full investigation: An earlier analysis of a few hundred of the donors reported 276 Gb of sequence data and 95 million to 130 million unique TCR beta sequences obtained from about 179 million T cells. About 280 gigabases of sequencing data and around 90 million unique TCR sequences made up an early release that covered 640 HLA-typed donors. The genetic ancestry cluster associated with self-reported Caucasian donors included over 65% of the roughly 410 genotyped donors. The study aimed to test whether cataloging public T cell receptors could reveal signatures of past pathogen exposure. The study used immunosequencing to profile the T cell repertoires of several hundred subjects and linked those repertoires to cytomegalovirus serostatus. Besides the first cohort of approximately 670 subjects, a separate validation cohort made up of roughly 120 different subjects was used. To predict cytomegalovirus infection status, the study combined high-throughput TCR immunosequencing, statistical association of individual TCRs with disease status, and machine learning. A later analysis re-analyzed previously published TCR beta repertoires from 600 to 850 donors and added high-resolution HLA genotyping to study TCR occurrence patterns. Rather than using new phenotypic data, the later analysis identified candidate immune exposures from TCR beta sequences and from how often those sequences occurred across donors. An earlier analysis of approximately 630 of the donors applied high-throughput TCR beta sequencing to assess whether each TCR beta V gene segment acted as functional or pseudogenic. Donor age, sex, ethnicity and CMV serostatus were collected together with the repertoire data. A later genetic analysis used genome-wide SNP genotypes for about 65% of the 666 donors, treating that subset as a discovery cohort. All discovery cohort repertoires had been generated on a single sequencing platform. HLA typing included class I and class II loci at four-digit resolution. Typing coverage differed by locus: A, B, C, DRB1 and DQB1 were typed in about 620-630 donors, DQA1 in about 500, DPA1 in over 600, and DPB1 in 400 to 480. Roughly five DR-DQ haplotypes were handled as single units for association and clustering because linkage in the cohort was strong. Among roughly 400 genotyped donors of the cohort, an average of around 220,000 unique TCR beta nucleotide sequences was sequenced per donor, of which about 18% were non-productive.

Results and caveats for the whole study, not just this receptor: A later genetic analysis reported fewer N-insertions in productive TCRs among donors in an Asian-associated ancestry cluster than the approximately 670-donor mean. The classifier was reported to diagnose cytomegalovirus status with high specificity and sensitivity in both the original and validation cohorts. Broadly in line with IMGT annotations, most TCR beta V segments showed up in productive rearrangements about 87% or about 30% of the time in an earlier analysis of a few hundred of the donors. In a later analysis, most CMV-associated TCR beta chains were found to appear HLA-restricted, with HLA associations seemingly driven largely by CMV exposure. At a false discovery rate of 0.05, a later analysis linked 16,000 or so TCR beta sequences to specific HLA alleles. A total of around 150 TCR beta chains were listed by the study as associated with cytomegalovirus. Presence/absence analyses assumed roughly uniform sequencing depth across donors, an assumption that may not hold. When HLA alleles, especially DR and DQ, strongly co-occurred, attributing TCR associations to individual alleles was difficult. A later analysis found that TCR association rates varied across HLA loci, with DRB1 alleles showing the most associated TCRs and HLA-C alleles the fewest. Because some donors lacked HLA typing at each locus, the association tests relied only on the typed subset. The authors suggested that the approach could potentially be generalized to other disease states and immunological phenotypes. For the cohort, immune exposure information was limited to CMV serostatus. Correlated functional status among segregating V segments might reflect linkage disequilibrium, but an unknown experimental factor could not be ruled out. In a later genetic analysis, a missense DCLRE1C variant was associated with V-gene and J-gene trimming of TCR beta chains, and the association was replicated in an independent cohort. A further reported finding was that TCR beta sequences accurately predicted the HLA-A and HLA-B alleles for most subjects in the first cohort. A group of highly shared sequence variants was considered likely to be a technical artifact of the sequencing pipeline. Most TCR sequences were seen in very few donors, while some public TCRs were found in many individuals. A few of the identified cytomegalovirus-associated TCR beta chains were confirmed in vitro to be specific for cytomegalovirus antigens. Only TCR beta chains were sequenced in this cohort, and the absence of alpha or paired-chain data limited detectable features. Several of the top co-occurrence clusters appeared to be linked to parvovirus B19, influenza, CMV and Epstein-Barr virus, according to a later analysis. Fewer than 20 rarely observed V segments, including chromosome 9 orphons, were excluded from the earlier analysis of almost 600 of the donors because counts were too low. In a later analysis, HLA-associated TCR beta chains showed more clonal expansion and lower generation probabilities than non-associated chains that were equally common.

With respect to this clone: What this receptor recognizes is not known. The record has no base qualities; no much larger clone is one base away.

The cohort comprised fewer than 750 healthy bone marrow donors. Cohort members were all nominally healthy when sampled, although unrecorded immune exposures were likely present. The donor tested CMV seropositive, placing the donor among the 289 seropositive members of the cohort. Every donor gave a peripheral blood sample, and the peripheral blood mononuclear cells from that sample were used for TCR beta sequencing. The Qiagen DNeasy Blood Extraction Kit was used to extract genomic DNA from the blood cell samples. Receptor amplification or capture employed the immunoSEQ multiplex PCR assay. For the multiplex PCR, a mixture combining 60 forward primers for TCR Vbeta segments and 13 reverse primers for TCR Jbeta segments was used. A multiplex PCR assay on genomic DNA amplified the CDR3 region of rearranged TCR beta genes. Amplified TCR beta libraries were sequenced as 87-base-pair reads on the Illumina HiSeq System. The authors processed their data as follows. A later analysis counted tens of millions of unique TCR beta chains across the 666 repertoires, and roughly 9.9 million of these chains were shared by at least two donors. A nearest-neighbor algorithm error-corrected the raw reads and collapsed the reads into unique sequences, merging closely related sequences to remove PCR and sequencing errors. CDR3 sequences were aligned to IMGT reference sequences to assign V, D and J gene segments. Each retained sequence needed at least a six-nucleotide match to both a V gene segment and a J gene segment. Rearrangements were called productive when the CDR3 lacked stop codons and stayed in frame with V and J; all others were non-productive. CDR3 was defined by IMGT convention, running from the second conserved V-encoded cysteine to the conserved J-encoded phenylalanine. In an earlier analysis of 500 to 650 of the donors, sequences lacking an unambiguous match to a single V gene segment were excluded. In an earlier analysis of a few hundred of the donors, a V segment was called functional when productive rearrangements were above 56.7%, and segregating when the standard deviation between donors exceeded 5%. To diagnose cytomegalovirus status from the catalog of TCR beta chain sequences, a statistical classification framework was built. V and J gene assignment, in a later analysis, came from comparing TCR nucleotide sequences with IMGT/GENE-DB human TR gene sequences. In a later analysis, CDR3 sequences and most-parsimonious VDJ recombination scenarios were assigned using the TCRdist pipeline. In a later analysis, each TCR beta chain was defined by its CDR3 amino acid sequence together with its V-gene family, and reads lacking a unique V-gene family were excluded. As a way to deal with suspected cross-contamination and a sequencing artifact, a later analysis dropped over 550 nucleotide sequences that were highly shared and had low generation probability. For each public chain, a later analysis derived a clonal expansion index from normalized ranks of inferred template counts within each repertoire. In a later analysis, generation probabilities were computed with a VDJ recombination model fitted to out-of-frame rearrangements, and the resulting probabilities were checked against IGoR. A later analysis scored TCR-TCR, TCR-HLA and TCR-CMV co-occurrence with hypergeometric tests, applying a repertoire-size bias correction to TCR pairs. In a later analysis, false discovery rates were estimated by permuting HLA or CMV assignments 20 times. In a later analysis, co-occurring TCRs were grouped using DBSCAN, with TCRdist sequence similarity added in when clustering inside HLA-allele-positive subsets. Co-occurrence clustering excluded repertoires with fewer than 30,000 or more than 120,000 public chains, plus five with anomalous nucleotide sharing. TCRdb holds this immuneACCESS table with in-frame rearrangements only. Some clones are missing; in checked studies, unresolved V genes explain under half, and the rest has no known cause. The V and J calls and the clone size are those of that table, but D and trimming were determined from the DNA. This sample lists approximately 190,000 clones; 77% were detected once. The top ten hold 2% to 2.5% of the sample.

The source is a woman aged 25 to 39 in good health and CMV-seropositive. The source material was PBMCs.

For the CDR3, the sequence is CASSWGTGGRRAFF. The bases are TGTGCCAGCAGCTGGGGAACAGGGGGCCGTCGGGCTTTCTTT. Recombination connected TRBV7-9 to TRBJ1-1; TRBD1 agrees with 9 junctional bases. From the cysteine through the phenylalanine, the CDR3 covers 14 amino acids. The only DNA kept is the CDR3, 42 bases in frame from the first base. Clipping removes 4 bases from V and 11 bases from J, with 11 as the unmatched junction base count. CDR1 SEHNR and CDR2 FQNEAQ were looked up in the germline V gene (reference sequence).